One sample yielded the 26 T cell receptor beta chains listed below, sequenced in a study of cytotoxic CD8 clonotypes in ibrutinib-treated CLL (dated by TCRdb to the early 2020s). Library prep was done by the immunoSEQ multiplex PCR assay. TCRdb mirrors the immuneACCESS table, restricted to in-frame sequences. Some clones are absent from its copies; in checked studies, under half trace to an unresolved V gene, and the reason for the others is unknown. Present in this sample are fewer than 90,000 clones, 86% of which were seen just once. In total, the top ten clones hold roughly 5% of the sample. The specimen was PBMCs, collected before ibrutinib treatment. The receptors were sampled from a human donor with chronic lymphocytic leukemia.

V usage is TRBV29-1 and J usage is TRBJ2-1; 7 positions match TRBD2. The length of the CDR3 is 16 residues. The V gene's germline CDR1 is SQVTM and CDR2 ANQGSEA. V lost 4 bases and J lost 5; bases outside the gene matches: 14. The CDR3 reads CSVVPGRLASHNEQFF. CDR3 DNA: TGCAGCGTTGTGCCGGGGCGACTAGCCTCTCACAATGAGCAGTTCTTC.

The gene calls are TRBV27 and TRBJ2-4; 10 bases are a match to TRBD2. The CDR3 contains 13 residues. Looked up from germline, CDR1 is MNHEY and CDR2 is SMNVEV (reference sequence). J lost 9 bases, V lost 5 bases, and 4 bases had no gene match. Here the CDR3 DNA reads TGTGCCAGCAGTCCAATAGCGGGGGGCATTCAGTACTTC. It translates to CASSPIAGGIQYF.

The J gene is TRBJ1-3, the V gene TRBV25-1; D might be TRBD1 (5 bases). The V gene's germline CDR1 is MGHDK and CDR2 SYGVNS. Trimming shortened V by 1 base and J by 4 bases, and 17 bases separated the two germline ends. The CDR3 runs 17 residues. Here the CDR3 DNA reads TGTGCCAGCAGTGAATCGTCCGGGGGGGTCTTCGGAAACACCATATATTTT. This gives the protein CASSESSGGVFGNTIYF.

The chain recombines TRBV25-1 with TRBJ2-5; the D gene is possibly TRBD1 (6 bases). This CDR3 is 13 amino acids long. CDR1 is MGHDK, CDR2 SYGVNS, per germline. V lost 6 bases and J 1 base, leaving 9 bases between the germline ends. CDR3 DNA: TGTGCCAGCAGGCCGGACAGCCAAGAGACCCAGTACTTC. Translating gives CASRPDSQETQYF.

CDR3 amino acids: CAVRDPIGNQPQHF. CDR3 bases: TGTGCCGTACGAGACCCAATCGGCAATCAGCCCCAGCATTTT. The chain recombines TRBV10-3 with TRBJ1-5, with unresolved D. V was pared by 11 bases and J by 2 bases, with 16 bases between. CDR1 is ENHRY and CDR2 is SYGVKD in the germline V gene. The CDR3 length is 14 residues.

V usage is TRBV27 and J usage is TRBJ1-1; 10 bases match TRBD1. From germline, CDR1 is MNHEY and CDR2 SMNVEV (reference sequence). J was trimmed by 10 bases and V by 2 bases; bases with no gene match: 4. This CDR3 has 13 residues. CDR3 bases: TGTGCCAGCAGTTTACGGGACAGGGGCCCAGCTTTCTTT. This sequence encodes CASSLRDRGPAFF.

This clone was detected only once. The chain joins TRBV29-1 to TRBJ2-2, with D unclear. Trimming removed 0 bases at V and 4 bases at J, with 6 bases between. Per germline, CDR1 SQVTM and CDR2 ANQGSEA. The CDR3 runs 13 residues. CDR3 loop: CSVEDRTTGELFF. The CDR3 DNA sequence: TGCAGCGTTGAAGACCGTACCACCGGGGAGCTGTTTTTT.

The chain combines TRBV11-2 with TRBJ1-3, with D perhaps TRBD1 (6 bases). The V gene's germline CDR1 is SGHAT and CDR2 FQNNGV. V lost 4 bases and J 4 bases, leaving 14 bases between the germline ends. This CDR3 has 15 residues. CDR3 bases: TGTGCCAGCAGCTCGACGGGACAATCAGGAAACACCATATATTTT. It codes for CASSSTGQSGNTIYF.

The chain has TRBV5-1 and TRBJ2-7, with D possibly TRBD1 on 5 matching bases. The CDR3 runs 14 residues. Germline assignment: CDR1 SGHRS and CDR2 YFSETQ. V lost 0 bases to trimming and J lost 5 bases, with 12 bases between them. The CDR3 here is CASSLEAGIDEQYF. CDR3 DNA: TGCGCCAGCAGCTTGGAGGCAGGGATTGACGAGCAGTACTTC.

The chain is built from TRBV6-5 and TRBJ2-3; TRBD1 agrees at 7 bases. V was clipped by 6 bases and J by 4 bases; unmatched bases: 7. Per germline, CDR1 MNHEY and CDR2 SVGAGI. The CDR3 totals 14 residues. This CDR3 reads CASSPDRDPDTQYF. Here the CDR3 DNA reads TGTGCCAGCAGCCCCGACAGGGATCCAGATACGCAGTATTTT.

This chain links TRBV5-1 with TRBJ2-3, with a tentative D call TRBD1 (5 bases). The germline V gene has CDR1 SGHRS and CDR2 YFSETQ. The CDR3 sequence is 15 residues long. The germline V and J ends were trimmed by 0 bases and 0 bases, with 8 bases remaining between them. The CDR3 here is CASSLAQGSTDTQYF. CDR3 DNA: TGCGCCAGCAGCTTGGCCCAGGGAAGCACAGATACGCAGTATTTT.

The chain uses TRBV19 and TRBJ1-5; tentative D call: TRBD1 (5 bases). CDR1 and CDR2 from the germline V gene are LNHDA and SQIVND (reference sequence). The length of the CDR3 is 16 residues. The ends were cut back, 7 bases at V and 4 bases at J, with 20 bases in the middle. CDR3: CASTQSVTALNQPQHF. DNA for the CDR3: TGTGCCAGTACCCAAAGCGTGACAGCCCTTAATCAGCCCCAGCATTTT.

The chain links TRBV30 to TRBJ2-7; TRBD1 is a possible D gene (5 bases). The germline V gene has CDR1 GTSNPN and CDR2 SVGIG (reference sequence). The CDR3 is 13 amino acids. With 1 base removed from V and 2 bases from J, the gap between germline ends came to 9 bases. The CDR3 region is CAWSEGLPYEQYF. The CDR3 nucleotides read TGTGCCTGGAGTGAGGGGCTCCCCTACGAGCAGTACTTC.

The chain joins TRBV9 to TRBJ2-2; TRBD2 aligns across 7 bases. With V trimmed by 0 bases and J by 0 bases, 2 bases remained unmatched. CDR1 and CDR2 (germline): SGDLS, YYNGEE. This CDR3 has 16 amino acids. CDR3 DNA sequence: TGTGCCAGCAGCGTAGGTAGCGGGCCGAACACCGGGGAGCTGTTTTTT. Amino acid sequence: CASSVGSGPNTGELFF.

The rearrangement links TRBV2 to TRBJ2-7; possibly TRBD2 for D (6 bases). The CDR3 is 13 residues long. Trimming removed 3 bases from V and 1 base from J, with 7 bases in between. Germline V gives CDR1 SNHLY, CDR2 FYNNEI. CDR3 amino acids: CASSDAGSYEQYF. For the CDR3, the DNA is TGTGCCAGCAGTGACGCGGGGTCCTACGAGCAGTACTTC. Full variable domain (outside the CDR3, taken from reference TRBV2 and TRBJ2-7): EPEVTQTPSHQVTQMGQEVILRCVPISNHLYFYWYRQILGQKVEFLVSFYNNEISEKSEIFDDQFSVERPDGSNFTLKIRSTKLEDSAMYFCASSDAGSYEQYFGPGTRLTVT.

The chain combines TRBV7-6 with TRBJ2-7; D is tentatively TRBD1 or TRBD2 (7 bases each). Trimming removed 3 bases at V and 3 bases at J, with 18 bases between. The CDR3 is 16 residues long. Germline-derived CDR1 and CDR2 are SGHVS and FNYEAQ. The CDR3 sequence is CASSLGGRQGGYEQYF. CDR3 in DNA: TGTGCCAGCAGCTTGGGAGGGCGGCAGGGGGGCTACGAGCAGTACTTC.

V usage is TRBV28 and J usage is TRBJ1-1; TRBD1 might be the D (5 bases). V dropped 6 bases and J dropped 2 bases, with 19 bases sitting between them. The CDR3 runs to 16 residues. Germline V gene lookup returns CDR1 MDHEN and CDR2 SYDVKM. CDR3 bases: TGTGCCAGCAGCCGCCCCCTGAGGGGTTTAAACACTGAAGCTTTCTTT. This encodes CASSRPLRGLNTEAFF. Full variable domain (remainder filled in from reference TRBV28 and TRBJ1-1): DVKVTQSSRYLVKRTGEKVFLECVQDMDHENMFWYRQDPGLGLRLIYFSYDVKMKEKGDIPEGYSVSREKKERFSLILESASTNQTSMYLCASSRPLRGLNTEAFFGQGTRLTVV.

The chain joins TRBV23-1 to TRBJ1-1; TRBD1 is a possible D gene (5 bases). TRBV23-1 is an ORF; its function is uncertain. CDR3 length: 21 amino acids. Trimming stripped 0 bases from V and 8 bases from J, with 34 bases between. CDR3 sequence (DNA): TGCGCCAGCAGTCAATCAGTCAAAGGAGGGGTTAAAGGATCTGGTCCTTTGGAAGCTTTCTTT. Translation gives CASSQSVKGGVKGSGPLEAFF.

The chain uses TRBV28 and TRBJ2-7; D unclear. Trimming took 4 bases from V and 1 from J, leaving 2 bases between them. Looked up from germline, CDR1 is MDHEN and CDR2 is SYDVKM. The CDR3 is made up of 11 amino acids. CDR3: CASSWSYEQYF. In DNA form, the CDR3 reads TGTGCCAGCAGTTGGTCCTACGAGCAGTACTTC.

The CDR3 loop reads CASSPNELGDFDEQFF. The CDR3 DNA reads as TGTGCCAGCAGTCCCAACGAACTAGGAGATTTCGATGAGCAGTTCTTC. V is TRBV27 and J is TRBJ2-1; D possibly corresponds to TRBD2 (5 bases). V was shortened by 5 bases and J by 8 bases, with 22 bases between the two germline ends. The CDR3 is made up of 16 amino acids. Germline V gene sequence: CDR1 MNHEY, CDR2 SMNVEV (reference sequence).

The chain employs TRBV5-1 and TRBJ2-7; TRBD2 aligns across 8 bases. CDR1 is SGHRS, CDR2 YFSETQ, per germline. V shed 0 bases, J shed 0 bases, and the junction held 5 bases outside the gene matches. The CDR3 has 16 residues. As DNA, the CDR3 is TGCGCCAGCAGCTTGGAACTAGCGGTAAGCTCCTACGAGCAGTACTTC. Protein: CASSLELAVSSYEQYF.

The chain is built from TRBV2 and TRBJ1-4; perhaps TRBD1 as D (5 bases). CDR3 length: 13 residues. V shed 11 bases and J shed 5 bases, with 15 bases lying between them. Germline loops: CDR1 SNHLY, CDR2 FYNNEI. The CDR3 bases are TGTGCCGCCCGGGACGGAGAGAATGAAAAACTGTTTTTT. Its protein is CAARDGENEKLFF. The full variable domain, rest sourced from reference TRBV2 and TRBJ1-4, is EPEVTQTPSHQVTQMGQEVILRCVPISNHLYFYWYRQILGQKVEFLVSFYNNEISEKSEIFDDQFSVERPDGSNFTLKIRSTKLEDSAMYFCAARDGENEKLFFGSGTQLSVL.

This clone was seen only once. This chain links TRBV7-6 with TRBJ2-7; TRBD1 might be the D (6 bases). There are 15 residues in the CDR3. V was trimmed by 1 base and J by 0 bases, leaving 10 bases between them. Germline V gives CDR1 SGHVS, CDR2 FNYEAQ. The CDR3 nucleotides are TGTGCCAGCAGCTTAGGGGTGGACAGCTCCTACGAGCAGTACTTC. This gives the protein CASSLGVDSSYEQYF. The full variable domain, its missing parts supplied by reference TRBV7-6 and TRBJ2-7, is GAGVSQSPRYKVTKRGQDVALRCDPISGHVSLYWYRQALGQGPEFLTYFNYEAQQDKSGLPNDRFSAERPEGSISTLTIQRTEQRDSAMYRCASSLGVDSSYEQYFGPGTRLTVT.

The CDR3 DNA is TGTGCCAGCAGCCCGGGCGGGGACCGGCCCCAGCATTTT. Encoded protein: CASSPGGDRPQHF. V usage is TRBV28 and J usage is TRBJ1-5; D is perhaps TRBD1 (5 bases). V lost 6 bases to trimming and J lost 9 bases, with 15 bases between them. The CDR3 loop spans 13 amino acids. The germline gives CDR1 MDHEN, CDR2 SYDVKM.

This clone appeared a few times. The chain links TRBV6-5 to TRBJ2-5; D is undetermined. The ends were cut back, 4 bases at V and 7 bases at J, with 16 bases in the middle. This CDR3 region has 14 residues. Germline V gives CDR1 MNHEY, CDR2 SVGAGI. This chain's CDR3 is CASSSLDPPGTQYF. The CDR3 nucleotides are TGTGCCAGCAGTTCACTGGACCCCCCCGGGACCCAGTACTTC.

The genes are TRBV6-5 and TRBJ2-1; D is ambiguous. The V gene's germline CDR1 is MNHEY and CDR2 SVGAGI. The V and J ends lost 2 bases and 9 bases respectively, with 11 bases between them. The CDR3 runs 13 residues. The CDR3 DNA sequence: TGTGCCAGCAGTTACGGGGTACATGGTGAGCAGTTCTTC. It specifies CASSYGVHGEQFF.